This T cell receptor (beta chain) originates from a study of blood T cell repertoires in COVID-19. Study-wide background: Donors in the United States, Italy and Spain gave samples during acute or convalescent COVID-19. T cells, B-cell-depleted T cells, or PBMCs supplied cDNA or gDNA.

Source study methods: Reference gene primer amplification in the assay estimated nucleated cell counts. Clones were read by immunoSEQ multiplex PCR, and TCRdb kept only the in-frame ones, dropping some. That table supplies the V and J calls and clone size; D and trimming were determined from the DNA. This sample carries some 180,000 clones, about 79% of them seen once, and the ten largest clones take around 14%. This TCR was sampled from a human donor in a cohort sampled during active COVID-19. What was sequenced was peripheral blood.

CDR3: CASAGTENYEQYF. Written as DNA, the CDR3 is TGTGCCAGTGCCGGGACAGAAAACTACGAGCAGTACTTC. The genes are TRBV27 and TRBJ2-7; 7 nucleotides agree with TRBD1. V was clipped by 9 bases and J by 3 bases; unmatched bases: 8. The CDR3 runs 13 residues. Germline V gives CDR1 MNHEY, CDR2 SMNVEV (reference sequence).